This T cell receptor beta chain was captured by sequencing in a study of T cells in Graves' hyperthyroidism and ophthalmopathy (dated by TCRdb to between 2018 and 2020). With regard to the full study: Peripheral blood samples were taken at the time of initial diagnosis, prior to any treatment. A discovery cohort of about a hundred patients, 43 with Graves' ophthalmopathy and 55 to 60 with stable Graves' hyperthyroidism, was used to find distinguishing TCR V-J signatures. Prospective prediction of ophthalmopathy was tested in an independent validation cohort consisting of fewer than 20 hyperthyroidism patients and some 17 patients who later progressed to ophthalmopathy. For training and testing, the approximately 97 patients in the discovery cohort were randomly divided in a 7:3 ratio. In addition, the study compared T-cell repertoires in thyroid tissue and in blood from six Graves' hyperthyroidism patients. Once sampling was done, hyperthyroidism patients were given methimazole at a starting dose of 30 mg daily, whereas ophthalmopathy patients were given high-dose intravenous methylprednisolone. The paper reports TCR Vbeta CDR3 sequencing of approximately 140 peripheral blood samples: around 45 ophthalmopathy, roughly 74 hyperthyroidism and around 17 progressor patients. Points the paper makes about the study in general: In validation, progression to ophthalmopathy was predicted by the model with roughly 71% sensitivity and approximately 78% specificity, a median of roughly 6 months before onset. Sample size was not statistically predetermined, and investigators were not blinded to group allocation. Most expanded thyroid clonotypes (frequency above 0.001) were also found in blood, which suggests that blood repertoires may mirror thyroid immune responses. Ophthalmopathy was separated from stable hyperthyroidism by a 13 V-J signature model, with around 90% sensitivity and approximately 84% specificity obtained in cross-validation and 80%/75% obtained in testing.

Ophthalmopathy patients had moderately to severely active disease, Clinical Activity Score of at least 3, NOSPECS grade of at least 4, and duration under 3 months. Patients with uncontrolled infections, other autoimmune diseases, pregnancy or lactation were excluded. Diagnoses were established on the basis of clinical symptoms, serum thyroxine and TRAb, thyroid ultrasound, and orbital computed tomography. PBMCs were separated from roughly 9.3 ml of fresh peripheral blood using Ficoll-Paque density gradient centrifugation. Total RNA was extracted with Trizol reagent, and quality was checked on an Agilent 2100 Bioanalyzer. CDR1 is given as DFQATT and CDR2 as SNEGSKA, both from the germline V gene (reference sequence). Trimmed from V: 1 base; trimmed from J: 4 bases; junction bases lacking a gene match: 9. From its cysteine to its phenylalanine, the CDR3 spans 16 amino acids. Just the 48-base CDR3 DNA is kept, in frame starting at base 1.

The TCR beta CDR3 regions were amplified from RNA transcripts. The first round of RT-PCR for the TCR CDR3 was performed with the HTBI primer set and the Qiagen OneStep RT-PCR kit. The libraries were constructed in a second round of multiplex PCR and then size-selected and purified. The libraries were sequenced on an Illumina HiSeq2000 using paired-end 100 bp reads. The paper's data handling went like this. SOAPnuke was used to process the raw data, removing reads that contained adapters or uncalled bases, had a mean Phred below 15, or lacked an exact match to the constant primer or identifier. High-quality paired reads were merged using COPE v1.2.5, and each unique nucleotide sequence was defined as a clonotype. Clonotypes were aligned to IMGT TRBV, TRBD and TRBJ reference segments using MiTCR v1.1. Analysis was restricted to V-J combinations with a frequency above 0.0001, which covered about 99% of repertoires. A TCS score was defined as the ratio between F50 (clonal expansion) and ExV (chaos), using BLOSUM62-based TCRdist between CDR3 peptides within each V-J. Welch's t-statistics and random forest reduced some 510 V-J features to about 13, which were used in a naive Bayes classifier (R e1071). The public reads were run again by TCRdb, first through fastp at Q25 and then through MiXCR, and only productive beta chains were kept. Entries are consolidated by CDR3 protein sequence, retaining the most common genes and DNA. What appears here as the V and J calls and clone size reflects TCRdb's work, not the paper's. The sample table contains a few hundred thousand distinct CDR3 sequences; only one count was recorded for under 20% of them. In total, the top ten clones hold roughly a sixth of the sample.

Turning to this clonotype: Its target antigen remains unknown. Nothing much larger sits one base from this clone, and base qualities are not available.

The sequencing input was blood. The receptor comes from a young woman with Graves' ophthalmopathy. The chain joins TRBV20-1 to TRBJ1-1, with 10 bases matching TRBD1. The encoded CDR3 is CSARVPGTGEGTEAFF. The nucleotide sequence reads TGCAGTGCTAGAGTCCCCGGGACAGGGGAGGGCACTGAAGCTTTCTTT.